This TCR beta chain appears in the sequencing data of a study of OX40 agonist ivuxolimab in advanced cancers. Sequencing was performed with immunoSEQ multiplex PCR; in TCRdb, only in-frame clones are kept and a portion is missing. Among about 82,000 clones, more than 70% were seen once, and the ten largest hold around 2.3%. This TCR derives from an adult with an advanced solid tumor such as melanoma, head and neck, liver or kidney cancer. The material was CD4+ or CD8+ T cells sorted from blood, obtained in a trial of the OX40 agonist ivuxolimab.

The CDR3 bases are TGTGCCAGCAGTTCACGGGCTGGGGAGCTGTTTTTT. It specifies CASSSRAGELFF. The rearrangement joins TRBV6-5 to TRBJ2-2; no clear D gene. Germline-derived CDR1 and CDR2 are MNHEY and SVGAGI. Trimming cost V 4 bases and J 8 bases, with 8 bases left between them. This CDR3 is built from 12 residues.